The 23 T cell receptor beta chains reported below all come from one sample, sequenced in a study of blood T cell repertoires in COVID-19. Sequenced by immunoSEQ multiplex PCR; TCRdb stores in-frame clones only, minus some. Seen here are 150,000 to 200,000 clones, more than 80% observed once, and the top ten hold approximately 2%. The source material was peripheral blood. The receptors were sampled from a woman aged 55-70 years with COVID-19, enrolled during active disease.

This clone appeared a single time. The chain uses TRBV6-4 and TRBJ1-6, with D possibly being TRBD1 (5 bases). Between the trimmed V and J ends, which lost 4 bases and 4 bases, there was a span of 20 bases. Germline CDR1 MRHNA, CDR2 SNTAGT. CDR3 length: 18 amino acids. CDR3 coding DNA: TGTGCCAGCAGTGGACCTAAGGAGGGAGGGGTTTATAATTCACCCCTCCACTTT. Protein sequence: CASSGPKEGGVYNSPLHF.

The V and J genes are TRBV5-1 and TRBJ1-2, with D possibly TRBD1 on 6 matching bases. CDR1 and CDR2 (germline): SGHRS, YFSETQ. The CDR3 sequence is 14 residues long. V dropped 4 bases and J dropped 2 bases, with 12 bases sitting between them. CDR3 amino acids: CASSRAGDNYGYTF. CDR3 in DNA: TGCGCCAGCAGCCGGGCAGGGGACAACTATGGCTACACCTTC. Supplemented by reference TRBV5-1 and TRBJ1-2, the full variable domain reads KAGVTQTPRYLIKTRGQQVTLSCSPISGHRSVSWYQQTPGQGLQFLFEYFSETQRNKGNFPGRFSGRQFSNSRSEMNVSTLELGDSALYLCASSRAGDNYGYTFGSGTRLTVV.

The chain couples TRBV12-3 or TRBV12-4 to TRBJ1-1; D is possibly TRBD1 (5 bases). V shed 2 bases and J shed 9 bases, with 13 bases lying between them. The CDR3 covers 13 residues. The CDR3 protein is CASSLRQPGKAFF. The DNA for the CDR3 is TGTGCCAGCAGTTTAAGACAGCCGGGCAAAGCTTTCTTT.

The CDR3 region has the DNA TGTGCCAGTAGTAGACACAAAGAATACAGGGGGCCAAATCAGCCCCAGCATTTT. This codes for CASSRHKEYRGPNQPQHF. This chain uses TRBV19 with TRBJ1-5; 9 bases map to TRBD1. Germline CDR1 LNHDA, CDR2 SQIVND (reference sequence). V was pared by 4 bases and J by 4 bases, with 14 bases of the junction left unmatched. The CDR3 covers 18 residues.

The chain uses TRBV6-2 or TRBV6-3 and TRBJ1-1, with D perhaps matching TRBD1 (6 bases). Between the trimmed V and J ends, which lost 4 bases and 4 bases, there was a span of 16 bases. The germline gives CDR1 MNHEY, CDR2 SVGEGT. The length of the CDR3 is 15 residues. This CDR3 reads CASSSEGGLITEAFF. In nucleotides, the CDR3 is TGTGCCAGCAGTTCCGAGGGGGGGCTAATCACTGAAGCTTTCTTT.

The J gene is TRBJ2-5, the V gene TRBV5-3; a possible D gene is TRBD2 (5 bases). TRBV5-3 is recorded as an ORF, its role being uncertain. The V end was cut by 1 base, the J end by 4 bases, with 14 bases between. The CDR3 is made up of 15 amino acids. CDR3 amino acids: CARSLSEGRAETQYF. In DNA, the CDR3 is TGTGCCAGAAGCTTGAGTGAGGGCCGGGCAGAGACCCAGTACTTC.

A word on this clone: This CDR3 is also generated by other DNA sequences in the sample. The rearrangement joins TRBV18 to TRBJ1-5; 10 nucleotides align to TRBD1. This CDR3 has 15 residues. Looked up from germline, CDR1 is KGHSH and CDR2 is LQKENI. V lost 3 bases to trimming and J lost 6 bases; unmatched junction nucleotides: 5. The CDR3 DNA follows: TGTGCCAGCTCACCGGGACAGGGGTCATCTCAGCCCCAGCATTTT. Protein product: CASSPGQGSSQPQHF.

The chain recombines TRBV19 with TRBJ2-5; D is undetermined. V was clipped by 0 bases and J by 5 bases, with 4 bases between them. The CDR3 is 12 amino acids. Germline V lookup: CDR1 LNHDA, CDR2 SQIVND (reference sequence). CDR3 loop: CASSIDEETQYF. The CDR3 DNA follows: TGTGCCAGTAGTATAGATGAGGAGACCCAGTACTTC.

V and J are TRBV10-3 and TRBJ1-3, with TRBD1 as a possible D gene (5 bases). Germline V gene sequence: CDR1 ENHRY, CDR2 SYGVKD. The V gene lost 7 bases and the J gene lost 5 bases, with 12 bases spanning the gap. This CDR3 region has 13 residues. The CDR3 coding sequence is TGTGCCATCATCTTGACAGACCGAAACACCATATATTTT. Its translation is CAIILTDRNTIYF.

A note on this clone: Other DNA sequences in the sample encode the same CDR3. The rearrangement uses TRBV6-5 and TRBJ1-2; D is possibly TRBD1 (6 bases). Trimming took off 0 bases at V and 4 bases at J, with 9 bases between the two ends. The length of the CDR3 is 14 residues. Germline CDR1 is MNHEY and CDR2 is SVGAGI. The CDR3 sequence is CASSYSSGAYGYTF. The CDR3 DNA sequence: TGTGCCAGCAGTTACTCTTCAGGGGCCTATGGCTACACCTTC.

J is TRBJ1-2 and V is TRBV18; TRBD1 aligns across 7 bases. The V segment lost 2 bases and the J segment 2 bases; nucleotides outside the gene matches: 5. The germline V gene encodes CDR1 KGHSH and CDR2 LQKENI. CDR3 length: 15 residues. CDR3 protein: CASSPESTGNYGYTF. The DNA of the CDR3 is TGTGCCAGCTCACCAGAATCGACAGGGAACTATGGCTACACCTTC. Filled out from reference TRBV18 and TRBJ1-2, the complete variable domain reads NAGVMQNPRHLVRRRGQEARLRCSPMKGHSHVYWYRQLPEEGLKFMVYLQKENIIDESGMPKERFSAEFPKEGPSILRIQQVVRGDSAAYFCASSPESTGNYGYTFGSGTRLTVV.

This sequence joins TRBV29-1 and TRBJ2-2; 16 positions agree with TRBD2. V was clipped by 6 bases and J by 2 bases; unmatched bases: 6. CDR3 size: 17 residues. Germline CDR1 SQVTM, CDR2 ANQGSEA. CDR3 residues: CSVSGLAGGINTGELFF. The DNA of the CDR3 is TGCAGCGTATCGGGACTAGCGGGGGGGATCAACACCGGGGAGCTGTTTTTT.

CDR3 region: CASKRQGEDFSPLHF. DNA of the CDR3: TGTGCCAGCAAACGACAGGGGGAAGACTTTTCACCCCTCCACTTT. The chain carries TRBV11-2 and TRBJ1-6; 9 nucleotides line up with TRBD1. With V trimmed by 7 bases and J by 9 bases, 10 bases remained unmatched. The CDR3 runs to 15 residues. The germline V gene has CDR1 SGHAT and CDR2 FQNNGV.

The CDR3 sequence is CASSYSGPGSNQPQHF. The CDR3 DNA follows: TGTGCCAGCAGTTACTCGGGTCCAGGTAGCAATCAGCCCCAGCATTTT. The rearrangement links TRBV6-5 to TRBJ1-5; no reliable D call. Per the germline V gene, CDR1 is MNHEY and CDR2 is SVGAGI. V was trimmed by 0 bases and J by 0 bases, leaving 9 bases between them. This CDR3 has 16 residues.

The chain is built from TRBV23-1 and TRBJ1-5; 7 bases are a match to TRBD1. TRBV23-1 is an ORF, and what it does is uncertain. This CDR3 comprises 18 residues. The V segment lost 0 bases and the J segment 0 bases; nucleotides outside the gene matches: 8. As DNA, the CDR3 is TGCGCCAGCAGTCAATCCCGGCGACAGGGTGATAGCAATCAGCCCCAGCATTTT. This codes for CASSQSRRQGDSNQPQHF.

As concerns this clone: The same CDR3 is also encoded by other DNA sequences in this sample. The CDR3 sequence: CSASGGYGYTF. In DNA, the CDR3 is TGCAGTGCTAGTGGAGGCTATGGCTACACCTTC. The V gene is TRBV20-1, the J gene TRBJ1-2; the D is unclear. Germline V CDR1 and CDR2: DFQATT, SNEGSKA (reference sequence). V was clipped by 3 bases and J by 4 bases, with 6 bases between them. This CDR3 region has 11 residues.

The rearrangement links TRBV13 to TRBJ1-3; no firm D call. The germline CDR1 and CDR2 sequences are PRHDT and FYEKMQ (reference sequence). The CDR3 totals 14 residues. Trimming cost V 2 bases and J 7 bases, with 12 bases left between them. As DNA, the CDR3 is TGTGCCAGCAGCTTACCGGCCCCCGGGAACACCATATATTTT. It codes for CASSLPAPGNTIYF.

Details on this clone: A read error may produce the germline difference seen at one junction end. This chain links TRBV7-7 with TRBJ1-6; D is undetermined. Germline CDR1 and CDR2: SSHAT and FNYEAQ (reference sequence). The CDR3 sequence is 14 residues long. The CDR3 DNA reads TGTGCTAGCAGCCAGACGGAGACGAATTCACCCCTCCACTTT. Protein: CASSQTETNSPLHF.

CDR3 sequence reads: CASSYRVATNEKLFF. CDR3 nucleotide sequence: TGTGCCAGCAGTTACCGGGTCGCAACTAATGAAAAACTGTTTTTT. V usage is TRBV6-2 or TRBV6-3 and J usage is TRBJ1-4; D ambiguous. The length of the CDR3 is 15 residues. V lost 2 bases and J 0 bases, leaving 7 bases between the germline ends. Per the germline V gene, CDR1 is MNHEY and CDR2 is SVGEGT.

This chain links TRBV7-9 with TRBJ1-4; D is ambiguous. From germline, CDR1 is SEHNR and CDR2 FQNEAQ (reference sequence). The CDR3 is made up of 13 amino acids. V was shortened by 1 base and J by 5 bases, with 5 bases between the two germline ends. In DNA, the CDR3 is TGTGCCAGCAGCTTAGGCAGGAATGAAAAACTGTTTTTT. It is translated as CASSLGRNEKLFF.

The chain is built from TRBV5-6 and TRBJ2-5; 8 bases align to TRBD1. CDR3 length: 15 residues. The V gene's germline CDR1 is SGHDT and CDR2 YYEEEE. V gave up 4 bases and J gave up 9 bases; unmatched junction bases: 14. The CDR3 is CASSPTGAPYSAQYF. DNA of the CDR3: TGTGCCAGCAGCCCGACAGGGGCCCCGTATTCGGCCCAGTACTTC.

The V call is TRBV4-2, the J call TRBJ1-2; the match to TRBD1 covers 9 bases. Trimming removed 0 bases from V and 5 bases from J; junction bases left unmatched: 7. Per germline, CDR1 LGHNA and CDR2 YNFKEQ. The CDR3 has 16 residues. The CDR3 DNA reads TGTGCCAGCAGCCAAGATGGACAGGGGACCATATATGGCTACACCTTC. The encoded protein is CASSQDGQGTIYGYTF.

This chain links TRBV19 with TRBJ1-2, with D tentatively TRBD1 (6 bases). Per germline, CDR1 LNHDA and CDR2 SQIVND (reference sequence). This CDR3 has 15 amino acids. The V gene lost 3 bases and the J gene lost 2 bases, with 13 bases spanning the gap. CDR3 nucleotide sequence: TGTGCCAGTAGTATTACCGGGACACCAAACTATGGCTACACCTTC. It specifies CASSITGTPNYGYTF.